The 8 T cell receptor beta chains below were found in one sample sequenced in a study of metastatic and nonmetastatic thyroid tumors (dated by TCRdb to 2020 to 2022). No patient had received any treatment before thyroid surgery. Receptor amplification or capture employed PCR. The sequencer listed for this sample is Illumina HiSeq 4000. Through fastp at Q25 and MiXCR, TCRdb rebuilt clones from the public reads, retaining in-frame beta chains. Present in this sample are about 40,000 clones, around 17% of which were seen just once. The ten top clones hold 3.5% to 4% of the sample. Input material: blood. The receptors were gathered from a female donor with papillary thyroid cancer or a benign thyroid nodule (not recorded which). Some clones in this sample may be carry-over from other donors' samples.

As DNA, the CDR3 is TGTGCCAGCGCCGGACAGGGCTACGAGACCCAGTACTTC. The encoded protein is CASAGQGYETQYF. The rearrangement links TRBV19 to TRBJ2-5, with 8 positions matching TRBD1. The CDR3 totals 13 residues. Germline CDR1 LNHDA, CDR2 SQIVND (reference sequence). Trimming cost V 9 bases and J 5 bases; bases outside gene matches: 8. Variable domain in full (rest from reference TRBV19 and TRBJ2-5): DGGITQSPKYLFRKEGQNVTLSCEQNLNHDAMYWYRQDPGQGLRLIYYSQIVNDFQKGDIAEGYSVSREKKESFPLTVTSAQKNPTAFYLCASAGQGYETQYFGPGTRLLVL.

This clone is medium-sized (0.01 to 0.1%) within its sample. The V gene is TRBV6-1, the J gene TRBJ1-3; 7 bases agree with TRBD1. The CDR3 length is 16 residues. Trimming at V came to 6 bases and at J to 1 base, leaving 9 bases not matched to a gene. CDR1 is MNHNS and CDR2 is SASEGT in the germline V gene. CDR3 in amino acids: CASRKKGRGSGNTIYF. The DNA of the CDR3 is TGTGCCAGCAGAAAGAAAGGCAGGGGGTCTGGAAACACCATATATTTT.

This clone was counted between two and nine times. The V gene is TRBV3-1, the J gene TRBJ2-1, with 9 bases identical to TRBD2. The CDR3 is 21 residues long. Germline V gene lookup returns CDR1 LGHDT and CDR2 YNNKEL (reference sequence). Trimming cost V 0 bases and J 7 bases; bases outside gene matches: 22. CDR3 loop: CASSQDLLSGRGLAGHNEQFF. In DNA, the CDR3 is TGTGCCAGCAGCCAAGATCTTTTGAGTGGTCGCGGGCTAGCGGGGCATAATGAGCAGTTCTTC.

On this clone: Relative to the germline gene, one junction end is altered; a read error may explain this. The rearrangement links TRBV7-9 to TRBJ1-1, with D tentatively TRBD1 (5 bases). This CDR3 has 14 amino acids. CDR1 is SEHNR, CDR2 FQNEAQ, per germline (reference sequence). The CDR3 DNA is TGCGCCAGCAGCTCGACAGTACGGAACACTGAAGCTTTCTTT. Protein sequence: CASSSTVRNTEAFF.

This clone has a handful of counts. It may be a read error: a sequence one base away is much more abundant. The V gene is TRBV10-3, the J gene TRBJ1-5, with D maybe TRBD1 (5 bases). V lost 11 bases and J lost 2, with 10 bases in between. This CDR3 has 12 amino acids. Germline CDR1 and CDR2: ENHRY and SYGVKD. CDR3 residues: CAGGVCNQPQHF. The CDR3, as DNA: TGTGCCGGAGGGGTTTGCAATCAGCCCCAGCATTTT.

The gene calls are TRBV7-8 and TRBJ1-5; possible D gene TRBD1, 6 bases. The germline CDR1 and CDR2 sequences are SGHVS and FQNEAQ. V was pared by 2 bases and J by 7 bases, with 9 bases between. This CDR3 spans 13 amino acids. This chain's CDR3 is CASSLWGAQPQHF. As DNA, the CDR3 is TGTGCCAGCAGCTTATGGGGGGCCCAGCCCCAGCATTTT.

Comments on this clone: At one end the junction does not follow the germline gene, possibly because of a read error. The chain joins TRBV4-1 to TRBJ2-3, with D perhaps assigned TRBD1 or TRBD2 (5 bases each). There are 15 residues in the CDR3. The germline V gene has CDR1 MGHRA and CDR2 YSYEKL. The CDR3 coding sequence is TGCGCCATCAGCCTAGTGATAGGGGCGGGAGATACGCAGTATTTT. This translates into CAISLVIGAGDTQYF.

The CDR3 bases are TGTGCCAGCAGTTTTGCTCCCCCTGAAGCTTTCTTT. Translating gives CASSFAPPEAFF. The chain carries TRBV27 and TRBJ1-1; D gene ambiguous. CDR3 length: 12 amino acids. The V gene's germline CDR1 is MNHEY and CDR2 SMNVEV (reference sequence). Trimming removed 3 bases at V and 6 bases at J, with 8 bases between.